This TCR beta chain was retrieved from a study of T cells in Graves' hyperthyroidism and ophthalmopathy. Study results and limitations: Blood also held most thyroid clonotypes expanded beyond 0.001.

Using RNA transcripts as the source, TCR beta CDR3 regions were amplified. HTBI primers drove first-round RT-PCR of the TCR CDR3. MiXCR, applied by TCRdb to the multiplex PCR reads, yields one record per CDR3 protein. The table has 550,000 to 600,000 distinct CDR3 sequences, 16% seen once. Germline V gene lookup returns CDR1 KGHDR and CDR2 SFDVKD. Losses at the gene ends were 1 base for V and 8 bases for J; bases not matched to a gene: 2. The CDR3 consists of 14 residues. Points on this clonotype: Its antigen is unknown.

Graves' hyperthyroidism was deemed stable absent ophthalmopathy progression within 18 months. Diagnosis of hyperthyroidism was new in patients aged 18 to 65, and its duration was under 2 months. Diagnostic decisions used clinical symptoms, serum thyroxine and TRAb, thyroid ultrasound and orbital computed tomography. The sequence was collected from a woman under 30 with Graves' hyperthyroidism. J is TRBJ2-1 and V is TRBV24-1; 9 bases align to TRBD1. The specimen sequenced was blood. Written as DNA, the CDR3 is TGTGCCACCAGTGATTTAGGGACAGGGCATGAGCAGTTCTTC. Translated, it gives CATSDLGTGHEQFF.